This T cell receptor (beta chain) emerged from a study of regulatory T cells in long-lasting Graves disease. Study in general: Patients met the persistent Graves' disease definition after over 5 years of antithyroid drugs with positive TSH receptor antibodies.

This clonotype was seen a few times. Time point denoted: persistent/refractory GD, antithyroid drugs over 5 years with positive TRAb. The TCR library was made from RNA that had been extracted from PBMCs in TRIzol. A blood draw put around 9.1 milliliters of peripheral blood into EDTA tubes. With iRepertoire HTBI primers and Arm-PCR of CDR3 regions, TCR beta libraries were built. One entry per CDR3 protein, called by TCRdb with MiXCR from the multiplex PCR reads. The table lists 400,000 or so distinct CDR3 sequences, around 20% of them singletons. There are 15 residues in the CDR3. Trimming took 3 bases from V and 0 from J; bases not matched to a gene: 4. The germline V gene encodes CDR1 SQVTM and CDR2 ANQGSEA.

The sequences come from peripheral blood mononuclear cells (PBMCs), collected when the disease was refractory, from a patient treated with antithyroid drugs. The receptor's source is a female donor with Graves disease. This sequence joins TRBV29-1 and TRBJ2-5, with 10 bases aligning to TRBD2. For the CDR3, the DNA is TGCAGCGTTGAGACCGGGACTAGCGACCAAGAGACCCAGTACTTC. Translated, it gives CSVETGTSDQETQYF. Together with reference TRBV29-1 and TRBJ2-5, the CDR3 gives the full variable domain: SAVISQKPSRDICQRGTSLTIQCQVDSQVTMMFWYRQQPGQSLTLIATANQGSEATYESGFVIDKFPISRPNLTFSTLTVSNMSPEDSSIYLCSVETGTSDQETQYFGPGTRLLVL.